This T cell receptor (beta chain) was identified in a study of cytomegalovirus exposure and HLA in healthy donors. About the research overall: A data release that came early held about 89 million unique TCRs from HLA-typed donors. Broader study findings: Some TCR beta chains (more than 150 of them) were listed as cytomegalovirus-associated. Across all donors, roughly uniform sequencing depth was an assumption of the presence/absence analyses.

On this clone itself: The antigen remains unidentified.

The V end was cut by 6 bases, the J end by 3 bases, with 9 bases between. Per the germline V gene, CDR1 is MGHDK and CDR2 is SYGVNS. The CDR3 contains 12 residues. In the PCR, 60 Vbeta and 13 Jbeta primers were used. TCRdb keeps only in-frame clones here, not all; method: immunoSEQ multiplex PCR. The table includes around 150,000 clones, around 68% detected once. The V call is TRBV25-1, the J call TRBJ2-7; D uncertain. What was sequenced was PBMCs. The receptor was derived from a woman between 40 and 50 years old in good health and CMV-seropositive. CDR3 nucleotides: TGTGCCAGCAGGGCCTCTTTCTACGAGCAGTACTTC. This translates into CASRASFYEQYF.